The 32 T cell receptor beta chains reported below all come from one sample, sequenced in a study of blood T cell repertoires in COVID-19. Generated by immunoSEQ multiplex PCR, the TCRdb table keeps only in-frame clones and is missing some. Altogether about 230,000 clones are present, about nine tenths being singletons, with the ten largest covering under 14%. Sequencing was carried out using peripheral blood. The receptors shown here come from a man aged 45 to 65 with COVID-19, enrolled during active disease.

This clone was seen a handful of times. The germline gene is not matched at one end of the junction; a read error may be the cause. The chain couples TRBV7-7 to TRBJ2-5; D is unresolved. The CDR3 length is 14 residues. From germline, CDR1 is SSHAT and CDR2 FNYEAQ (reference sequence). Written as DNA, the CDR3 is TGTGCTAGCAGCCCAACTTGGGTGGAGGAGACCCAGTACTTC. This encodes CASSPTWVEETQYF.

This clone was recorded once. J is TRBJ2-7 and V is TRBV5-5, with 13 bases matching TRBD2. This CDR3 has 15 amino acids. Trimming took 4 bases from V and 4 from J; bases not matched to a gene: 5. The V gene's germline CDR1 is SGHKS and CDR2 YYEKEE (reference sequence). The CDR3 DNA reads TGTGCCAGCAGCCCGGGACTAGCGGGGAATTACGAGCAGTACTTC. As protein: CASSPGLAGNYEQYF. Full variable domain (remainder filled in from reference TRBV5-5 and TRBJ2-7): DAGVTQSPTHLIKTRGQQVTLRCSPISGHKSVSWYQQVLGQGPQFIFQYYEKEERGRGNFPDRFSARQFPNYSSELNVNALLLGDSALYLCASSPGLAGNYEQYFGPGTRLTVT.

The V call is TRBV18, the J call TRBJ2-5; 8 nucleotides align to TRBD2. CDR3 length: 15 residues. V trimming: 0 bases; J trimming: 4 bases; junction bases outside the gene matches: 4. From germline, CDR1 is KGHSH and CDR2 LQKENI. CDR3 sequence: CASSPPGLERETQYF. In DNA, the CDR3 is TGTGCCAGCTCACCACCGGGACTAGAGAGAGAGACCCAGTACTTC.

The V gene is TRBV7-2, the J gene TRBJ1-2, with TRBD1 matching 9 bases. J lost 5 bases, V lost 6 bases, and 10 bases had no gene match. This CDR3 is 15 amino acids long. Germline V gives CDR1 SGHTA, CDR2 FQGNSA. CDR3 coding DNA: TGTGCCAGCAGGCTGGCGGGGGACAGGGTTTATGGCTACACCTTC. Residues: CASRLAGDRVYGYTF.

In its sample, this clone was seen a few times. The chain joins TRBV29-1 to TRBJ2-1, with D uncertain. Germline V gene data show CDR1 as SQVTM and CDR2 as ANQGSEA. V was clipped by 4 bases and J by 8 bases, with 18 bases between them. The CDR3 covers 14 residues. The CDR3 DNA is TGCAGCGTTGCCACTCTCGTAATGCACGATGAGCAGTTCTTC. It specifies CSVATLVMHDEQFF.

The V gene is TRBV3-1 (or the pseudogene TRBV3-2), the J gene TRBJ2-7; D is perhaps TRBD2 (5 bases). This CDR3 region has 15 residues. From germline, CDR1 is LGHDT and CDR2 YNNKEL (reference sequence). With 1 base removed from V and 8 bases from J, the gap between germline ends came to 18 bases. The CDR3 loop reads CASSQGPLGDVQQYF. The CDR3 DNA reads TGTGCCAGCAGCCAAGGGCCGTTGGGAGACGTACAGCAGTACTTC.

This rearrangement joins TRBV11-2 to TRBJ1-2; 7 bases align to TRBD1. CDR3 size: 15 residues. Unmatched junction bases numbered 14, after V lost 5 bases and J lost 8 bases. From germline, CDR1 is SGHAT and CDR2 FQNNGV. The CDR3 DNA reads TGTGCCAGCAGCCCAGGGGTCAGGCAGGGGGACGGCTACACCTTC. Translated: CASSPGVRQGDGYTF. Full variable domain (remainder filled in from reference TRBV11-2 and TRBJ1-2): EAGVAQSPRYKIIEKRQSVAFWCNPISGHATLYWYQQILGQGPKLLIQFQNNGVVDDSQLPKDRFSAERLKGVDSTLKIQPAKLEDSAVYLCASSPGVRQGDGYTFGSGTRLTVV.

This clone was counted a single time. The V gene is TRBV19, the J gene TRBJ1-2; 10 nucleotides align to TRBD1. The CDR3 runs 17 residues. Trimming cost V 5 bases and J 8 bases; bases outside gene matches: 17. The germline CDR1 and CDR2 sequences are LNHDA and SQIVND (reference sequence). CDR3 nucleotides: TGTGCCAGTAGTCGGGGACAGGGGAATCATCGGCCCCCCGGCTACACCTTC. This translates into CASSRGQGNHRPPGYTF.

The chain links TRBV11-2 to TRBJ2-5; D not certain. V was pared by 1 base and J by 1 base, with 7 bases between. From germline, CDR1 is SGHAT and CDR2 FQNNGV. The CDR3 is made up of 14 amino acids. CDR3 amino acids: CASSLGIAQETQYF. The CDR3 DNA is TGTGCCAGCAGCTTAGGAATAGCCCAAGAGACCCAGTACTTC.

The chain employs TRBV28 and TRBJ2-7, with TRBD1 as a possible D gene (8 bases). In germline, CDR1 is MDHEN, CDR2 SYDVKM. V lost 7 bases to trimming and J lost 4 bases, with 17 bases between them. The CDR3 contains 14 residues. CDR3 sequence (DNA): TGTGCCAGCAACACAGGGGGGGTCCATTACGAGCAGTACTTC. Its translation: CASNTGGVHYEQYF.

The chain joins TRBV18 to TRBJ2-3; TRBD2 matches 7 bases. Trimming at V came to 0 bases and at J to 6 bases, leaving 6 bases not matched to a gene. CDR1 KGHSH and CDR2 LQKENI come from the germline V gene. The CDR3 loop spans 15 amino acids. The CDR3 DNA reads TGTGCCAGCTCACCACCGTCGCGGGAGAGGGATACGCAGTATTTT. As protein: CASSPPSRERDTQYF. Full variable domain (outside the CDR3, taken from reference TRBV18 and TRBJ2-3): NAGVMQNPRHLVRRRGQEARLRCSPMKGHSHVYWYRQLPEEGLKFMVYLQKENIIDESGMPKERFSAEFPKEGPSILRIQQVVRGDSAAYFCASSPPSRERDTQYFGPGTRLTVL.

The chain couples TRBV5-1 to TRBJ2-5, with TRBD2 identical over 7 bases. Germline V lookup: CDR1 SGHRS, CDR2 YFSETQ. Trimming cost V 2 bases and J 1 base; bases outside gene matches: 11. This CDR3 region has 17 residues. The CDR3 DNA sequence: TGCGCCAGCAGCTTAGGTGGGGTAGCGGGTGTCCAAGAGACCCAGTACTTC. This codes for CASSLGGVAGVQETQYF. The full variable domain, its missing parts supplied by reference TRBV5-1 and TRBJ2-5, is KAGVTQTPRYLIKTRGQQVTLSCSPISGHRSVSWYQQTPGQGLQFLFEYFSETQRNKGNFPGRFSGRQFSNSRSEMNVSTLELGDSALYLCASSLGGVAGVQETQYFGPGTRLLVL.

The chain joins TRBV27 to TRBJ1-5; 9 nucleotides match TRBD1. The CDR3 has 16 amino acids. The V gene end was trimmed by 6 bases and the J gene end by 4 bases; junction bases not matched to a gene: 10. CDR1 and CDR2 (germline): MNHEY, SMNVEV (reference sequence). This chain's CDR3 is CASRQEGTGQNQPQHF. The CDR3 nucleotides read TGTGCCAGCAGACAAGAGGGGACAGGGCAAAATCAGCCCCAGCATTTT.

The chain employs TRBV5-1 and TRBJ2-3; D gene uncertain. V was cut by 4 bases and J by 0 bases, with 15 bases left in between. This CDR3 spans 16 amino acids. CDR1 is SGHRS and CDR2 is YFSETQ in the germline V gene. The CDR3 protein is CASSLTHRPSTDTQYF. In DNA form, the CDR3 reads TGCGCCAGCAGCCTGACACATCGACCTAGCACAGATACGCAGTATTTT.

J is TRBJ2-3 and V is TRBV2; weak D call: TRBD2 (5 bases). Trimming cost V 8 bases and J 2 bases, with 11 bases left between them. The CDR3 is 13 amino acids. The V gene's germline CDR1 is SNHLY and CDR2 FYNNEI. The DNA of the CDR3 is TGTGCCAGCGGCGAGGAGGTCACAGATACGCAGTATTTT. It yields the protein CASGEEVTDTQYF.

For the CDR3, the DNA is TGTGCCAGCACCCTTTCCCAGGGCCAGGTTCGTGGCTACACCTTC. It is translated as CASTLSQGQVRGYTF. The chain joins TRBV2 to TRBJ1-2; TRBD1 might be the D (5 bases). CDR1 SNHLY and CDR2 FYNNEI come from the germline V gene. The CDR3 has 15 residues. With 7 bases removed from V and 7 bases from J, the gap between germline ends came to 22 bases.

V is TRBV6-4 and J is TRBJ2-1, with 13 bases fitting TRBD2. Germline V lookup: CDR1 MRHNA, CDR2 SNTAGT. J gave up 8 bases and V 5 bases, and 9 bases lay outside the gene matches. CDR3 length: 16 residues. CDR3 amino acids: CASSPFGTSGNDEQFF. CDR3 nucleotide sequence: TGTGCCAGCAGTCCTTTCGGGACTAGCGGGAATGATGAGCAGTTCTTC.

The rearrangement joins TRBV9 to TRBJ2-3; 11 bases align to TRBD2. The germline V gene encodes CDR1 SGDLS and CDR2 YYNGEE. The CDR3 loop spans 18 amino acids. V lost 0 bases to trimming and J lost 0 bases; unmatched junction nucleotides: 6. The CDR3 DNA reads as TGTGCCAGCAGCGTAGGCCCGGGACTAGCGGCTAGCACAGATACGCAGTATTTT. Protein: CASSVGPGLAASTDTQYF.

The chain uses TRBV10-1 and TRBJ1-2; D is perhaps TRBD1 (5 bases). The germline CDR1 and CDR2 sequences are WNHNN and SYGVQD (reference sequence). This CDR3 is built from 13 residues. Trimming stripped 10 bases from V and 2 bases from J, with 14 bases between. The CDR3, as DNA: TGCGCCACCTCGGACAACCTAAACTATGGCTACACCTTC. Translated, it gives CATSDNLNYGYTF.

The J gene is TRBJ2-5, the V gene TRBV29-1; a possible D gene is TRBD1 (6 bases). Trimming left V 4 bases short and J 3 bases short, with 12 bases between. This CDR3 contains 13 residues. Germline V gives CDR1 SQVTM, CDR2 ANQGSEA. DNA for the CDR3: TGCAGCGTTGTCGGGGACAATAAAGAGACCCAGTACTTC. It codes for CSVVGDNKETQYF.

The V and J genes are TRBV5-1 and TRBJ2-6; 10 positions agree with TRBD2. The germline gives CDR1 SGHRS, CDR2 YFSETQ. Unmatched junction bases numbered 18, after V lost 4 bases and J lost 2 bases. The CDR3 runs 21 residues. CDR3 nucleotide sequence: TGCGCCAGCAGCACTCTCCCTAGCGGGAGTTTAGTATCGGCTGGGGCCAACGTCCTGACTTTC. Translating gives CASSTLPSGSLVSAGANVLTF. Full variable domain (outside the CDR3, taken from reference TRBV5-1 and TRBJ2-6): KAGVTQTPRYLIKTRGQQVTLSCSPISGHRSVSWYQQTPGQGLQFLFEYFSETQRNKGNFPGRFSGRQFSNSRSEMNVSTLELGDSALYLCASSTLPSGSLVSAGANVLTFGAGSRLTVL.

The V call is TRBV12-3 or TRBV12-4, the J call TRBJ1-2, with D perhaps TRBD1 (5 bases). Trimming removed 5 bases at V and 6 bases at J, with 13 bases between. This CDR3 is 13 amino acids long. This CDR3 reads CASSPGGIDGYTF. Written as DNA, the CDR3 is TGTGCCAGCAGTCCGGGGGGGATCGATGGCTACACCTTC.

The rearrangement links TRBV11-2 to TRBJ2-1; 10 bases fit TRBD2. With 0 bases clipped from V and 0 bases from J, the junction kept 5 bases outside the gene matches. Looked up from germline, CDR1 is SGHAT and CDR2 is FQNNGV. The CDR3 is made up of 18 amino acids. CDR3 coding DNA: TGTGCCAGCAGCTTAGACCTAGCGGGGGCCTCCTCCTACAATGAGCAGTTCTTC. Translation gives CASSLDLAGASSYNEQFF.

This clone was detected only once. The chain joins TRBV5-6 to TRBJ2-2; D unresolved. The CDR3 is 16 amino acids. V was trimmed by 0 bases and J by 3 bases, leaving 12 bases between them. Germline assignment: CDR1 SGHDT and CDR2 YYEEEE. The CDR3 DNA reads as TGTGCCAGCAGCTTGGATACAGTTACCTACACCGGGGAGCTGTTTTTT. Translation gives CASSLDTVTYTGELFF.

CDR3 nucleotide sequence: TGTGCCAGCAGTGGACAGTTCCCTCCCCACAATGAGCAGTTCTTC. It yields the protein CASSGQFPPHNEQFF. The chain carries TRBV25-1 and TRBJ2-1, with a possible D match to TRBD1 (5 bases). The ends were cut back, 4 bases at V and 5 bases at J, with 15 bases in the middle. The CDR3 has 15 amino acids. The germline V gene encodes CDR1 MGHDK and CDR2 SYGVNS.

The rearrangement uses TRBV6-2 or TRBV6-3 and TRBJ1-1, with 8 bases fitting TRBD1. Germline V gives CDR1 MNHEY, CDR2 SVGEGT. The V segment lost 6 bases and the J segment 5 bases; nucleotides outside the gene matches: 5. This CDR3 comprises 13 residues. CDR3 bases: TGTGCCAGCAGCCGTACAGGGGGGACTGAAGCTTTCTTT. Protein sequence: CASSRTGGTEAFF.

A remark on this clone: One junction end does not reproduce the germline sequence, and a read error may be involved. V is TRBV3-1 (or the pseudogene TRBV3-2) and J is TRBJ2-7; 7 nucleotides agree with TRBD1. The CDR3 runs to 11 residues. In germline, CDR1 is LGHDT, CDR2 YNNKEL (reference sequence). Here the CDR3 reads CASSQGGTESF. The CDR3 DNA is TGTGCCAGCAGCCAAGGAGGGACAGAGTCCTTC.

This sequence joins TRBV5-1 and TRBJ2-7, with D maybe TRBD2 (6 bases). CDR1 is SGHRS and CDR2 is YFSETQ in the germline V gene. This CDR3 region has 17 residues. The V gene lost 4 bases and the J gene lost 2 bases, with 22 bases spanning the gap. Here the CDR3 DNA reads TGCGCCAGCAGCCCCGGAGTGGCGGGATTAGGAGCCTACGAGCAGTACTTC. Its protein product is CASSPGVAGLGAYEQYF.

This chain joins TRBV5-1 and TRBJ1-6; TRBD1 matches at 11 bases. With 4 bases clipped from V and 8 bases from J, the junction kept 5 bases outside the gene matches. Germline V gives CDR1 SGHRS, CDR2 YFSETQ. The CDR3 length is 15 residues. CDR3 in DNA: TGCGCCAGCAGCACCAGGACAGGGGGCGATTCACCCCTCCACTTT. This sequence encodes CASSTRTGGDSPLHF. The entire variable domain, with the rest obtained from reference TRBV5-1 and TRBJ1-6, is as follows: KAGVTQTPRYLIKTRGQQVTLSCSPISGHRSVSWYQQTPGQGLQFLFEYFSETQRNKGNFPGRFSGRQFSNSRSEMNVSTLELGDSALYLCASSTRTGGDSPLHFGNGTRLTVT.

CDR3 sequence reads: CASSDLGGSYYGYTF. DNA for the CDR3: TGTGCCAGCAGTGACCTCGGGGGGAGTTACTATGGCTACACCTTC. This rearrangement joins TRBV6-1 to TRBJ1-2; a weak D match, TRBD1 (5 bases). The CDR3 is 15 amino acids. Germline-derived CDR1 and CDR2 are MNHNS and SASEGT. Trimming left V 3 bases short and J 3 bases short, with 14 bases between.

The rearrangement links TRBV7-2 to TRBJ2-2; possibly TRBD1 for D (7 bases). V lost 2 bases and J lost 5, with 18 bases in between. CDR1 is SGHTA and CDR2 is FQGNSA in the germline V gene. This CDR3 is built from 17 residues. This CDR3 is CASSLLVGRGRTGELFF. The DNA of the CDR3 is TGTGCCAGCAGCTTATTGGTGGGCAGGGGGAGGACCGGGGAGCTGTTTTTT.

The rearrangement joins TRBV28 to TRBJ1-2; D is perhaps TRBD1 (6 bases). CDR1 and CDR2 from the germline V gene are MDHEN and SYDVKM. V lost 4 bases and J lost 4, with 13 bases in between. The CDR3 covers 14 residues. DNA of the CDR3: TGTGCCAGCAGTTGGCCGGGACAACTCTATGGCTACACCTTC. Its protein is CASSWPGQLYGYTF.